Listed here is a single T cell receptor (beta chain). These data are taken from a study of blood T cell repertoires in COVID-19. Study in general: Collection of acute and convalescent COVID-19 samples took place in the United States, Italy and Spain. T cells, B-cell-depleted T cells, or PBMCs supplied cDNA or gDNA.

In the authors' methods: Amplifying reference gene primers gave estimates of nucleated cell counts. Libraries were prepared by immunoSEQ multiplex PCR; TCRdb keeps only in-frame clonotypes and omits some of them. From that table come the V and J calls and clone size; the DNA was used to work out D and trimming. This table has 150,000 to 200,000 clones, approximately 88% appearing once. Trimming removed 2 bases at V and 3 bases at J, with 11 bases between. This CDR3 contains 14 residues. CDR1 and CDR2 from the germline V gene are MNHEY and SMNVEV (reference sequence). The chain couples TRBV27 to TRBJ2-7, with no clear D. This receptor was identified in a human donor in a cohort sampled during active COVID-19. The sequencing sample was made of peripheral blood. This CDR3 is CASSLLPHGYEQYF. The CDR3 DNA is TGTGCCAGCAGTTTACTCCCCCACGGCTACGAGCAGTACTTC.